This is a list of T cell receptor beta chains from one sample in a study of cytomegalovirus exposure and HLA in healthy donors. The method was immunoSEQ multiplex PCR; TCRdb's version includes in-frame clones alone and lacks a portion of them. The table includes approximately 30,000 clones, roughly 67% detected once. Sequencing was carried out using PBMCs. All receptors derive from a man between 35 and 55 years old in good health and CMV-seropositive. Both conserved end residues are part of each CDR3. The order of the fields is clone size, D gene, V gene, J gene, CDR3 protein, CDR3 DNA. A D gene is named only where the DNA matches it firmly. Only part of the rows carry a size: once, few, many, or a class if the clone is expanded.

clone_size: NA
d_call: NA
v_call: TRBV7-7
j_call: TRBJ2-5
cdr3_aa: CASSLRPFETQYF
cdr3_nt: TGTGCCAGCAGCCTCCGTCCGTTCGAGACCCAGTACTTC

clone_size: NA
d_call: NA
v_call: TRBV5-1
j_call: TRBJ1-5
cdr3_aa: CASSLFADSNQPQHF
cdr3_nt: TGCGCCAGCAGCTTGTTCGCAGATAGCAATCAGCCCCAGCATTTT

clone_size: NA
d_call: NA
v_call: TRBV9
j_call: TRBJ1-3
cdr3_aa: CASSVYDGDSGNTIYF
cdr3_nt: TGTGCCAGCAGCGTATATGACGGGGACTCTGGAAACACCATATATTTT

clone_size: NA
d_call: NA
v_call: TRBV12-5
j_call: TRBJ2-1
cdr3_aa: CASGLKQGFSSYNEQFF
cdr3_nt: TGTGCTAGTGGTCTTAAGCAGGGCTTCAGCTCCTACAATGAGCAGTTCTTC

clone_size: few
d_call: NA
v_call: TRBV2
j_call: TRBJ2-3
cdr3_aa: CASSAGSSSTDTQYF
cdr3_nt: TGTGCCAGCAGTGCGGGGAGCTCTAGCACAGATACGCAGTATTTT

clone_size: NA
d_call: TRBD1
v_call: TRBV7-2
j_call: TRBJ1-2
cdr3_aa: CASSLAVGQINYGYTF
cdr3_nt: TGTGCCAGCAGCTTAGCAGTGGGACAGATTAACTATGGCTACACCTTC

clone_size: few
d_call: NA
v_call: TRBV20-1
j_call: TRBJ2-1
cdr3_aa: CSARFVEQFF
cdr3_nt: TGCAGTGCCCGGTTTGTTGAGCAGTTCTTC

clone_size: once
d_call: NA
v_call: TRBV6-5
j_call: TRBJ2-7
cdr3_aa: CASSYSEGPYEQYF
cdr3_nt: TGTGCCAGCAGTTACTCGGAGGGCCCCTACGAGCAGTACTTC

clone_size: few
d_call: TRBD1
v_call: TRBV5-1
j_call: TRBJ2-1
cdr3_aa: CASSLDSRDRDEQFF
cdr3_nt: TGCGCCAGCAGCTTGGATAGTAGGGACAGGGATGAGCAGTTCTTC

clone_size: few
d_call: TRBD1
v_call: TRBV5-4
j_call: TRBJ2-1
cdr3_aa: CASSFQGAPRQFF
cdr3_nt: TGTGCCAGCAGCTTCCAGGGGGCCCCAAGGCAGTTCTTC

clone_size: once
d_call: TRBD1
v_call: TRBV4-2
j_call: TRBJ1-3
cdr3_aa: CASRDSRHTIYF
cdr3_nt: TGTGCCAGCCGGGACAGCCGACACACCATATATTTT

clone_size: NA
d_call: TRBD1
v_call: TRBV5-1
j_call: TRBJ2-5
cdr3_aa: CASSPSPYTGGGETQYF
cdr3_nt: TGCGCCAGCAGTCCGTCCCCTTACACAGGGGGCGGAGAGACCCAGTACTTC

clone_size: NA
d_call: NA
v_call: TRBV28
j_call: TRBJ1-5
cdr3_aa: CASSHSRQGGNQPQHF
cdr3_nt: TGTGCCAGCAGCCACTCCCGGCAGGGCGGCAATCAGCCCCAGCATTTT

clone_size: few
d_call: TRBD1
v_call: TRBV29-1
j_call: TRBJ1-2
cdr3_aa: CSVWGQGMGANYGYTF
cdr3_nt: TGCAGCGTTTGGGGACAGGGGATGGGAGCTAACTATGGCTACACCTTC

clone_size: NA
d_call: NA
v_call: TRBV7-9
j_call: TRBJ1-2
cdr3_aa: CASTESGVKGVGYGYTF
cdr3_nt: TGTGCCAGCACGGAGAGCGGGGTTAAGGGAGTGGGGTATGGCTACACCTTC

clone_size: NA
d_call: TRBD1
v_call: TRBV5-1
j_call: TRBJ1-3
cdr3_aa: CASSLAGQGAGNTIYF
cdr3_nt: TGCGCCAGCAGCTTGGCGGGACAGGGCGCTGGAAACACCATATATTTT

clone_size: NA
d_call: NA
v_call: TRBV10-3
j_call: TRBJ1-2
cdr3_aa: CAINQGSVVYGYTF
cdr3_nt: TGTGCCATCAACCAGGGATCGGTCGTGTATGGCTACACCTTC